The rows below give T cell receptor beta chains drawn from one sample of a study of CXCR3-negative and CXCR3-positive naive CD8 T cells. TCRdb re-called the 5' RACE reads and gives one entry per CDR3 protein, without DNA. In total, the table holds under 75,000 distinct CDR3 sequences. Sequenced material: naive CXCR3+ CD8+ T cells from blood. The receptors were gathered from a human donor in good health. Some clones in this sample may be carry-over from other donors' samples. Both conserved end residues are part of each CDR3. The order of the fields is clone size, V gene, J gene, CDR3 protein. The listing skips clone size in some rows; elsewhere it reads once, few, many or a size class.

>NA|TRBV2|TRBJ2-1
CASSLGGGHHNEQFF
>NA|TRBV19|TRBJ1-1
CASLIGQGTEAFF
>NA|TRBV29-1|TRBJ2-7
CSGRQGPYERCF
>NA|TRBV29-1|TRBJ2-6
CSVNAGTSRGGANVLTF
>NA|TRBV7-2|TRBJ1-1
CASSLFAEEGGTEAFF
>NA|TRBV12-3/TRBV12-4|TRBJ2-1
CASSPTGGKYNEQFF
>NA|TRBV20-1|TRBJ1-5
CSARVGGGTGPQHF
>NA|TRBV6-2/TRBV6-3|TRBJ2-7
CASSYGTFSYEQYF
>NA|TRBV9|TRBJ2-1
CASSETGFANEQFF
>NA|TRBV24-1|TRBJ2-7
CATSGSSYEQYF
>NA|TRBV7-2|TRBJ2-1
CASSLILGDDNEQFF
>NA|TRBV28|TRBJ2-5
CATVTRRQQETQYF
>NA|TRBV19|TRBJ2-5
CASSMDSGGAQETQYF
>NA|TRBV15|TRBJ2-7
CATSSSYEQYF
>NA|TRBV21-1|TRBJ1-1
CASSKGGLRLAFF
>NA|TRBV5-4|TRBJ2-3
CASSEGQGDSDTQYF
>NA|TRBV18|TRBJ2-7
CASSPPEPGSYYEQYF
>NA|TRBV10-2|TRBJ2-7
CASSEGGGPHEQYF
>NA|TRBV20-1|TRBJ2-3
CSARFLSGRGGGTDTQYF
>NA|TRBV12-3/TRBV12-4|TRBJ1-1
CASSSRMNTEAFF
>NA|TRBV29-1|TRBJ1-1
CSVVSDIMNTEAFF
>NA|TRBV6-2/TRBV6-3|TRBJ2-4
CASSYSGGGGFQAKNIQYF
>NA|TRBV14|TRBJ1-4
CASSQGPWVNEKLFF
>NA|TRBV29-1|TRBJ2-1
CSALGASGYNEQFF
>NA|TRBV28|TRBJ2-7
CASSFVLSYEQYF
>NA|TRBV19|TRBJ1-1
CASRRVMNTEAFF
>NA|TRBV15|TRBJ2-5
CATSPRTGQETQYF
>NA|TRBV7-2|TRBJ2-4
CASSLTSGGAAKNIQYF
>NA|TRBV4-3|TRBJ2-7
CASGTWTDHYEQYF
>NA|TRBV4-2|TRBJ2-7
CASSPPRTGNYEQYF
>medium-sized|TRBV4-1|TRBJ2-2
CASSQALGSGGSGELFF
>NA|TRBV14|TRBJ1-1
CASSWGIGTEAFF
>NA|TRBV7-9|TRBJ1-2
CASSPDRANYGYTF
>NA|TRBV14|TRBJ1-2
CASSPDGTNYGYTF
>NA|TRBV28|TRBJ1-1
CASSFIPYTEAFF
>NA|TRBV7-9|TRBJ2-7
CASSSPGTGDDEQYF
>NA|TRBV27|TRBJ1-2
CASSLRGRNYGYTF
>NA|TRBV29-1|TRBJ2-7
CSVWTGAYEQYF
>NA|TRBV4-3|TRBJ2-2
CASSLGTFTGELFF
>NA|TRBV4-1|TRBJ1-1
CASSQATENTEAFF
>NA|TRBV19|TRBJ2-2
CASSIGPRAGELFF